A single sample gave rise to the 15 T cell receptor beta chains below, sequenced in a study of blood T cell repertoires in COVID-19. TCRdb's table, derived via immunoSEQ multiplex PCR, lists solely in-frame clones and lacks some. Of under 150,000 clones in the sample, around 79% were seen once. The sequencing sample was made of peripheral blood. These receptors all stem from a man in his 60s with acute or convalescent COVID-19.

CDR3 loop: CASSQDLALGNYGYTF. CDR3 coding DNA: TGTGCCAGCAGCCAAGATCTGGCCCTCGGGAACTATGGCTACACCTTC. The gene calls are TRBV3-1 (or the pseudogene TRBV3-2) and TRBJ1-2; D remains unclear. Germline CDR1 reads LGHDT; CDR2 reads YNNKEL (reference sequence). The CDR3 runs 16 residues. Trimming stripped 0 bases from V and 2 bases from J, with 13 bases between.

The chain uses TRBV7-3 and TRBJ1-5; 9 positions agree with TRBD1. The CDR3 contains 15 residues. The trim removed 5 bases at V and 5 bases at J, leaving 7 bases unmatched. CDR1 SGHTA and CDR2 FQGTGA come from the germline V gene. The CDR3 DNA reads TGTGCCAGCAGCGCACAGGGGGCCTGGGATCAGCCCCAGCATTTT. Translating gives CASSAQGAWDQPQHF.

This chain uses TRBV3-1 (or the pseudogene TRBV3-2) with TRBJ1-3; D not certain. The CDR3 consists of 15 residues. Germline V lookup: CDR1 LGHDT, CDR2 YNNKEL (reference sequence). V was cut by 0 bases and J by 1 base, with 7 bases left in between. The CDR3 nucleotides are TGTGCCAGCAGCCAAGATCGGGTATCTGGAAACACCATATATTTT. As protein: CASSQDRVSGNTIYF.

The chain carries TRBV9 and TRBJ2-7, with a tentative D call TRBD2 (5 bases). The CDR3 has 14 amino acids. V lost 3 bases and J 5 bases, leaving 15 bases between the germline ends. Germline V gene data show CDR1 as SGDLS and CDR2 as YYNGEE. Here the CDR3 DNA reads TGTGCCAGCAGCGGCGGGTCGAACGGCCACGAGCAGTACTTC. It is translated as CASSGGSNGHEQYF.

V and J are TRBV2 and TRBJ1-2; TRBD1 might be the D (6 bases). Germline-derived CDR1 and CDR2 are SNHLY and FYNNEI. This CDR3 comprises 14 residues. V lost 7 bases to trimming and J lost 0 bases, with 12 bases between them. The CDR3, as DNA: TGTGCCAGCACATTGGACAGCTCTAACTATGGCTACACCTTC. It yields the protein CASTLDSSNYGYTF.

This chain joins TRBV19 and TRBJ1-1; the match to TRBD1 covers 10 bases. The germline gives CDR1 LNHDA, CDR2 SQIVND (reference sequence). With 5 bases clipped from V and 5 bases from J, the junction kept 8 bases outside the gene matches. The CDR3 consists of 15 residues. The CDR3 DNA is TGTGCCAGTAGTTTAGGACAGGGGGTAGAGACTGAAGCTTTCTTT. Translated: CASSLGQGVETEAFF. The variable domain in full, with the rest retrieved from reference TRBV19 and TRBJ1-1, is DGGITQSPKYLFRKEGQNVTLSCEQNLNHDAMYWYRQDPGQGLRLIYYSQIVNDFQKGDIAEGYSVSREKKESFPLTVTSAQKNPTAFYLCASSLGQGVETEAFFGQGTRLTVV.

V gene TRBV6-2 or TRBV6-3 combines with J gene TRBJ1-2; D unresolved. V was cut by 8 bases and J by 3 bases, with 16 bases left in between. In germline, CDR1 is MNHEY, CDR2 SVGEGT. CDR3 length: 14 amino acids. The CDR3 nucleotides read TGTGCCAGCCGTTCGCTTGACGGAGACTATGGCTACACCTTC. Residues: CASRSLDGDYGYTF.

The CDR3 DNA is TGTGCCAGCAGCCCAGGGGGTAACACTGAAGCTTTCTTT. It yields the protein CASSPGGNTEAFF. The genes are TRBV7-6 and TRBJ1-1; 7 nucleotides agree with TRBD1. J gave up 2 bases and V 5 bases, and 2 bases lay outside the gene matches. The germline V gene encodes CDR1 SGHVS and CDR2 FNYEAQ. This CDR3 region has 13 residues.

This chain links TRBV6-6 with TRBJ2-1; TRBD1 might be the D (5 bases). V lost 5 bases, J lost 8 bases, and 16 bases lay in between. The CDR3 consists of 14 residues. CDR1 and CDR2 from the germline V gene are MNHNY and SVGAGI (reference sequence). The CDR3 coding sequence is TGTGCCAGCAGTCTCCTCCTAGGGGCGGATGAGCAGTTCTTC. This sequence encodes CASSLLLGADEQFF.

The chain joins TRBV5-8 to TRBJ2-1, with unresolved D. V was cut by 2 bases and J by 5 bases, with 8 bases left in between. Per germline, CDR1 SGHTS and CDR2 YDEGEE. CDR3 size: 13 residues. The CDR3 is CASSFPPDNEQFF. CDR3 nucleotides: TGTGCCAGCAGCTTTCCCCCGGACAATGAGCAGTTCTTC.

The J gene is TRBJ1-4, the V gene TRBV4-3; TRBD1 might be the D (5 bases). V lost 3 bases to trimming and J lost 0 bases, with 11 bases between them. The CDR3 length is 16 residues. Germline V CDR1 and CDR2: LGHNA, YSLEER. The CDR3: CASSQDQGATNEKLFF. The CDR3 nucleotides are TGCGCCAGCAGCCAGGACCAGGGTGCAACTAATGAAAAACTGTTTTTT.

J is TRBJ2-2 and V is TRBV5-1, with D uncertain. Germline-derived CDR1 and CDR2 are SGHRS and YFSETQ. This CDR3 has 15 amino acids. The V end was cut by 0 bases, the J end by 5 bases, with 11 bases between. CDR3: CASSLDQTKTGELFF. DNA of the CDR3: TGCGCCAGCAGCTTGGACCAGACAAAAACCGGGGAGCTGTTTTTT.

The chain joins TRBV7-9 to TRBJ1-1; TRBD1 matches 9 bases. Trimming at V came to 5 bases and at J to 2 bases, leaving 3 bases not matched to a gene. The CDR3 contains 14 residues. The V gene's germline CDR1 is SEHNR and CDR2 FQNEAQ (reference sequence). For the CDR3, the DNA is TGTGCCAGCAGCCTTACAGGGGGCAACACTGAAGCTTTCTTT. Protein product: CASSLTGGNTEAFF.

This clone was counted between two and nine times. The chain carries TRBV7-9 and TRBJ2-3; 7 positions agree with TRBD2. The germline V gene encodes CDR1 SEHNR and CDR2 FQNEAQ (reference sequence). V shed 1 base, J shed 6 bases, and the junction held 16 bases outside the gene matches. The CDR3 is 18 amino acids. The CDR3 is CASSLGPRFAGEWDTQYF. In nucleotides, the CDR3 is TGTGCCAGCAGCTTAGGCCCCAGGTTTGCGGGAGAGTGGGATACGCAGTATTTT.

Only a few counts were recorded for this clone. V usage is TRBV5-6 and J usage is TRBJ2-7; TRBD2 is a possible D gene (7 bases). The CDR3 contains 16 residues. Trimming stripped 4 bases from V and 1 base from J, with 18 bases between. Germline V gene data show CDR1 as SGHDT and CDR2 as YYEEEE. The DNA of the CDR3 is TGTGCCAGCAGCGAACTGGGGAGGGGGGAATCCTACGAGCAGTACTTC. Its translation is CASSELGRGESYEQYF.